The following is a TCR beta chain sequence with its context. The antigen is unknown. The CDR3 spans 14 residues. CDR1 and CDR2 from the germline V gene are SNHLY and FYNNEI. Trimming took 4 bases from V and 3 from J, leaving 13 bases between them. This sample was included in a study of cytomegalovirus exposure and HLA in healthy donors. The primer mix had 60 Vbeta and 13 Jbeta primers. The table came from immunoSEQ multiplex PCR; TCRdb's copy has only in-frame clones and leaves some out. The table lists over 85,000 clones, 60% to 85% of them singletons. The study's findings and limits: Presence/absence analyses treated sequencing depth as roughly uniform across donors.

Though nominally healthy at sampling, donors likely had unrecorded immune exposures. The sequenced sample was PBMCs. The chain combines TRBV2 with TRBJ2-7, with TRBD2 as a possible D gene (5 bases). The receptor was isolated from a woman aged 25 to 39 in good health and CMV-seronegative. DNA for the CDR3: TGTGCCAGCAGTGTGAGCGGCTTCAACTACGAGCAGTACTTC. It yields the protein CASSVSGFNYEQYF.